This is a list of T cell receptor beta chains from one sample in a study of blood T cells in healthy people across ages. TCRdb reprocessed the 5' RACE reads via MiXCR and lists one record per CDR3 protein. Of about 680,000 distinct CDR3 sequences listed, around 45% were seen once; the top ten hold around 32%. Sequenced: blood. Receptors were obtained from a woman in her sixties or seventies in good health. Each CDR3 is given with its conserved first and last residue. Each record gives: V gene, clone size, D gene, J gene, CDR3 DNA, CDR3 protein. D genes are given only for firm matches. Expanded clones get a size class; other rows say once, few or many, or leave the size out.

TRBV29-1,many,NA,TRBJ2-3,TGCAGCGTTGCTGGGCAGGGGAGAGATACGCAGTATTTT,CSVAGQGRDTQYF
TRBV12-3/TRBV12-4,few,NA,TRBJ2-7,TGTGCCAGCAGTTTACACCAGAGCTCCTACGAGCAGTACTTC,CASSLHQSSYEQYF
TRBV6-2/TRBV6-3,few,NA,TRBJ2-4,TGTGCCAGCAGCCAAACCTTTGGGGGACAAAGTCAGTACTTC,CASSQTFGGQSQYF
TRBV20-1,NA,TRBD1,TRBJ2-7,TGCAGTGCGCCTGGGACAGGGCCCTCCGAGCAGTACTTC,CSAPGTGPSEQYF
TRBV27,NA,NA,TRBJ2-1,TGTGCCAGCAGTTTATCGGTCCTAGCTATACAGTTCTTC,CASSLSVLAIQFF
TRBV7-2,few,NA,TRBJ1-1,TGTGCCAGCAGCTTAGGGCCAAGCGGCACTGAAGCTTTCTTT,CASSLGPSGTEAFF
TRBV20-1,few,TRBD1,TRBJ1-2,TGCAGTGCTAGAGGGACACAGGGGAACTATGGCTACACCTTC,CSARGTQGNYGYTF
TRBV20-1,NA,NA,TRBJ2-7,TGCAGTGCTAGTTCGGCAGCGACCGTGCAGTACTTC,CSASSAATVQYF
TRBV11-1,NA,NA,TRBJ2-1,TGTGCCAGCAGCTTACTAGCGCTGTCCTACAATGAGCAGTTCTTC,CASSLLALSYNEQFF
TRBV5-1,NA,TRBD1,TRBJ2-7,TGCGCCAGCAGCCTTACAGGGGCGGCCCAGTACTTC,CASSLTGAAQYF
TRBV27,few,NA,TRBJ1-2,TGTGCCAGCGGCTGTCAGGGAGGCTATGGCTACACCTTC,CASGCQGGYGYTF
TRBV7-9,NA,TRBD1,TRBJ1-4,TGTGCCAGCAGCCCGGGACAGGGGGGTAATGAAAAACTGTTTTTT,CASSPGQGGNEKLFF
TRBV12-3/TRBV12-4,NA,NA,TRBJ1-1,TGTGCCAGCAGCACAGACAGGCACACTGAAGCTTTCTTT,CASSTDRHTEAFF
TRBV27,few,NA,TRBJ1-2,TGTGCCAGCAGTGTGGGGGGCAACGATGGCTACACCTTC,CASSVGGNDGYTF
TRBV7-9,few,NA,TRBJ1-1,TGTGCCAGCAGCTTAGTGGGGGGGACGAGCACTGAAGCTTTCTTT,CASSLVGGTSTEAFF
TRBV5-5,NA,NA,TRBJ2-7,TGTGCCAGCAGCTTGCGTGGGGCGATGAGCTCCTACGAGCAGTACTTC,CASSLRGAMSSYEQYF
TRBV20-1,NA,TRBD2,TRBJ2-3,TGCAGTGCTAGAGATCCCCGGGCTAGCGGGAGTCCGGGGCCCCCAGATACGCAGTATTTT,CSARDPRASGSPGPPDTQYF
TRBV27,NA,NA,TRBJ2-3,TGTGCCAGCAAGTATCTAAGGGGGGGATCTAGCACAGATACGCAGTATTTT,CASKYLRGGSSTDTQYF
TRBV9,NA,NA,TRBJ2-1,TGTGCCAGCAGCCGAATAGGCGGACAGGAGCAGTTCTTC,CASSRIGGQEQFF
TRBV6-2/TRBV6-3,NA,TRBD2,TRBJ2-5,TGTGCCCTAGGAGTTTTGGCGGGAGGGCCATCACCTCACCAAGAGACCCAGTACTTC,CALGVLAGGPSPHQETQYF
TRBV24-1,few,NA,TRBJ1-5,TGTGCCACCAGTGACCCCGATCAGCCCCAGCATTTT,CATSDPDQPQHF
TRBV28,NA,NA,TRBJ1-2,TGTGCCACCGCGGGGCTTAACTATGGCTACACCTTC,CATAGLNYGYTF
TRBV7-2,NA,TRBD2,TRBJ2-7,TGTGCCAGCAGCCATGACCGTTGGGATAGCGGGAGAACCTCCTACGAGCAGTACTTC,CASSHDRWDSGRTSYEQYF
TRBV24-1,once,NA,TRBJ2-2,TGTGCCACCCGGGGACGGCAGAACACCGGGGAGCTGTTTTTT,CATRGRQNTGELFF
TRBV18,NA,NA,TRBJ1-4,TGTGCCAGCTCACCAACAACAACTAATGAAAAACTGTTTTTT,CASSPTTTNEKLFF
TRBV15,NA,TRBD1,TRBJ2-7,TGTGCCACCAGCACAAGGACAGGGGGTCACTACGAGCAGTACTTC,CATSTRTGGHYEQYF
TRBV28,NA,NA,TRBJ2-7,TGTGCCAGCAGTTCGAGCGGGCTCTACGAGCAGTACTTC,CASSSSGLYEQYF
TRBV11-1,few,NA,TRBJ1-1,TGTGCCAGCAGCTTAGCCAGGTCGGCCACTGAAGCTTTCTTT,CASSLARSATEAFF
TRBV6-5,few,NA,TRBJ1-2,TGTGCCAGCAGTTACGGGCGGTACTATGGCTACACCTTC,CASSYGRYYGYTF
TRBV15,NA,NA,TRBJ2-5,TGTGCCACCAGCAGAGTGCAAGCAGAGACCCAGTACTTC,CATSRVQAETQYF
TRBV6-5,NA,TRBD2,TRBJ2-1,TGTGCCAGCAGTTACTTGTCTAGCGGGAGGAGTAGATCCTACAATGGGCAGTTCTTC,CASSYLSSGRSRSYNGQFF
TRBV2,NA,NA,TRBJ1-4,TGTGCCACCGCAGAGGGACATACTAATGAAAAACTGTTTTTT,CATAEGHTNEKLFF
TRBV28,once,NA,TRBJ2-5,TGTGCCAGCAGTAGATGGGATCGCCGAGAGACCCAGAACTTC,CASSRWDRRETQNF
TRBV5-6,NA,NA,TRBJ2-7,TGTGCCAGCGGCCCTACACTGACCTTTGGGGGCGGGGAAGGCGAGCAGTACTTC,CASGPTLTFGGGEGEQYF
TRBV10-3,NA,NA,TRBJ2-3,TGTGCCATCAGGAGCGGCCTCGGGGCAGATACGCAGTATTTT,CAIRSGLGADTQYF
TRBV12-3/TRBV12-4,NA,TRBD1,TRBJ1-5,TGTGCCAGCAGTACTAGGACAGGGTGGGCCTCGGGCAATCAGCCCCAGCATTTT,CASSTRTGWASGNQPQHF
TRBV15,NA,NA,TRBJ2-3,TGTGCTACCAGCAGAGAGAAGTCGGGTCCCACAGATACGCAGTATTTT,CATSREKSGPTDTQYF
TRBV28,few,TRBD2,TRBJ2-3,TGTGCCAGCACAGAACAAGGGACTAGCGGGAAGGATACGCAGTATTTT,CASTEQGTSGKDTQYF
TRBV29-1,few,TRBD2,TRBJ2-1,TGCAGCGTTGAACGACTAGCGGGAGGGTGGGATGAGCAGTTCTTC,CSVERLAGGWDEQFF
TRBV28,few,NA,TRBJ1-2,TGTGCCAGCAGTCCCAGGGGCGACATTAATCTTTTACTATATGGCTACACCTTC,CASSPRGDINLLLYGYTF
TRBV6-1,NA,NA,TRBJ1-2,TGTGCCAGCAGTGAAGCCGACCAAATGAGTAGGCATGGCTACACCTTC,CASSEADQMSRHGYTF
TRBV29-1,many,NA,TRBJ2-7,TGCAGCGTCCGTGCAGGTGGCAGTCACGAGCAGTACTTC,CSVRAGGSHEQYF
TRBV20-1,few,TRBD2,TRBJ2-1,TGCAGTGCTAGCGGGAGGGCCACATTTGATGAGCAGTTCTTC,CSASGRATFDEQFF
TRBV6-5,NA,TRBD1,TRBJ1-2,TGTGCCAGCAGTTACACCGGACAGGGAGTCAGGGGCTACACCTTC,CASSYTGQGVRGYTF
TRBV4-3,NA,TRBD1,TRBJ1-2,TGCGCCAGCAGCCAATGGGGGACAGGGCGACAGGGCTACACCTTC,CASSQWGTGRQGYTF
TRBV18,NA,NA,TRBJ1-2,TGTGCCAGCTCACAGGGGAGGACAGCCGGTGACTACACCTTC,CASSQGRTAGDYTF
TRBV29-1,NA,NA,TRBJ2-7,TGCAGCGTTGGAGGTGAGGAAAACGAGCAGTACTTC,CSVGGEENEQYF
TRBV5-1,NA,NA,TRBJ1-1,TGCGCCAGCAGCCCGGCAGGACAGTCGAACACTGAAGCTTTCTTT,CASSPAGQSNTEAFF
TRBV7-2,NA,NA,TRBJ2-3,TGTGCCAGCAGCTACTCGGGGTCAGATACGCAGTATTTT,CASSYSGSDTQYF
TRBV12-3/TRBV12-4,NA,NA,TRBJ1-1,TGTGCCAGCAGTTTACTACAGACCAACACTGAAGCTTTCTTT,CASSLLQTNTEAFF
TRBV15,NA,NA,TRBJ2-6,TGTGCCACCACCCTTTCTGGGGCCAACGTCCTGACTTTC,CATTLSGANVLTF
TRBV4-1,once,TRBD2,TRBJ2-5,TGCGCCAGCAGCAGTAGCGGGAGCTTCTGCAATGAGCAGTACTTC,CASSSSGSFCNEQYF
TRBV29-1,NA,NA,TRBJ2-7,TGCAGCGTTACCCGGACTGTAGCAGGCGAGCAGTACTTC,CSVTRTVAGEQYF
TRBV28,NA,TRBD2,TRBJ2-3,TGTGCCAGCAGTTTCCCCACTAGCGGGAGGTACACAGATACGCAGTATTTT,CASSFPTSGRYTDTQYF